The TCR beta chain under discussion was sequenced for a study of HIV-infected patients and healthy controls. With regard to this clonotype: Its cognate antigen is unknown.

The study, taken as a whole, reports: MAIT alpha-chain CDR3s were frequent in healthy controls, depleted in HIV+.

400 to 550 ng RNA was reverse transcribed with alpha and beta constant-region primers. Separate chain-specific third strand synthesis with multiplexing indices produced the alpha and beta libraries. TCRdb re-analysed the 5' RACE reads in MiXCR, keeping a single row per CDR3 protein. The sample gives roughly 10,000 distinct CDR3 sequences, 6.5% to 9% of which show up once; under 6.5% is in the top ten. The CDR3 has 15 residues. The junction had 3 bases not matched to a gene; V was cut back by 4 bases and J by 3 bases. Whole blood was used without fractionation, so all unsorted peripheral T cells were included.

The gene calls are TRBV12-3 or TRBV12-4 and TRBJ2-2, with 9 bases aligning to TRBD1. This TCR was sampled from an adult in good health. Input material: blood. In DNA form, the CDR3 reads TGTGCCAGCAGTTCACAGGGGGCAGACACCGGGGAGCTGTTTTTT. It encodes CASSSQGADTGELFF.